Listed here are 24 T cell receptor beta chains from one sample, sequenced in a study of T-cell memory formation after mild COVID-19. TCRdb re-called the 5' RACE reads through MiXCR, storing one row per CDR3 protein. Here the sample spans approximately 350,000 distinct CDR3 sequences, about an eighth being singletons. The sample was PBMCs or a T cell subset sorted from them (not recorded which). Source of these receptors: a man between 18 and 29 years old who had mild COVID-19 (a few samples of this study predate the infection). Cell type and time point are not known.

The V call is TRBV5-1, the J call TRBJ2-2; no clear D gene. Trimming pared 2 bases from V and 0 bases from J, leaving 11 bases between. CDR3 length equals 16 residues. Germline CDR1 is SGHRS and CDR2 is YFSETQ. The CDR3 spells CASSFFGGTNTGELFF. CDR3 DNA: TGCGCCAGCAGCTTCTTCGGCGGTACGAACACCGGGGAGCTGTTTTTT.

The sample holds a few counts of this clonotype. The chain joins TRBV7-9 to TRBJ2-7, with D perhaps TRBD1 (5 bases). Germline V CDR1 and CDR2: SEHNR, FQNEAQ (reference sequence). V dropped 7 bases and J dropped 2 bases, with 18 bases sitting between them. The CDR3 totals 15 residues. The CDR3 DNA sequence: TGTGCCAGCACCACAACGACTGACAGAACCTACGAGCAGTACTTC. Translated, it gives CASTTTTDRTYEQYF.

This rearrangement joins TRBV5-1 to TRBJ1-4; 7 bases are shared with TRBD1. This CDR3 region has 18 residues. The V gene's germline CDR1 is SGHRS and CDR2 YFSETQ. The V gene end was trimmed by 2 bases and the J gene end by 0 bases; junction bases not matched to a gene: 10. The CDR3 is CASSLTGVGIPTNEKLFF. Here the CDR3 DNA reads TGCGCCAGCAGCTTAACAGGGGTGGGGATACCAACTAATGAAAAACTGTTTTTT.

There are many counts of this clonotype. The rearrangement joins TRBV20-1 to TRBJ2-5, with a weak D call TRBD2 (5 bases). This CDR3 contains 14 residues. The V end lost 1 base, the J end lost 4 bases, and 13 bases lay between the germline ends. Germline V gene data show CDR1 as DFQATT and CDR2 as SNEGSKA (reference sequence). CDR3 DNA: TGCAGTGCTAGAGGGGAGCTGTTATCAGAGACCCAGTACTTC. This codes for CSARGELLSETQYF.

The sample holds a few counts of this clonotype. The chain couples TRBV5-1 to TRBJ1-1; D perhaps matches TRBD1 (5 bases). The CDR3 extends over 16 amino acids. Germline values: CDR1 SGHRS, CDR2 YFSETQ. Deletions cut 0 bases from V and 0 bases from J, with 12 bases between. The CDR3 DNA follows: TGCGCCAGCAGCTTGGCGGTGGGGCTCATGAACACTGAAGCTTTCTTT. Translating gives CASSLAVGLMNTEAFF.

This clonotype was seen a handful of times. The rearrangement links TRBV20-1 to TRBJ1-1; D is ambiguous. The CDR3 is made up of 11 amino acids. Per the germline V gene, CDR1 is DFQATT and CDR2 is SNEGSKA (reference sequence). V lost 3 bases to trimming and J lost 6 bases, with 8 bases between them. CDR3 protein: CSASVFPEAFF. CDR3 DNA sequence: TGCAGTGCTAGTGTTTTTCCTGAAGCTTTCTTT.

V is TRBV4-1 and J is TRBJ2-3; D may be TRBD1 or TRBD2 (6 bases each). The CDR3 is 14 residues long. Germline lookup yields CDR1 MGHRA and CDR2 YSYEKL. V shed 6 bases and J shed 6 bases, with 16 bases lying between them. The CDR3 spells CASSDPGGRDTQYF. CDR3 sequence (DNA): TGCGCCAGCAGTGACCCCGGGGGCCGGGATACGCAGTATTTT.

The V and J genes are TRBV19 and TRBJ2-1; no firm D call. V lost 6 bases and J lost 9, with 15 bases in between. CDR3 size: 13 residues. Germline loops: CDR1 LNHDA, CDR2 SQIVND (reference sequence). CDR3 nucleotide sequence: TGTGCCAGTAGAGATTTAACCGGCGGTGAGCAGTTCTTC. Translation gives CASRDLTGGEQFF.

The CDR3 sequence is CASRPRGGVYPTDTQYF. The CDR3 DNA sequence: TGTGCCAGCAGACCCCGGGGCGGGGTCTACCCCACAGATACGCAGTATTTT. V usage is TRBV12-3 or TRBV12-4 and J usage is TRBJ2-3; D is perhaps TRBD2 (6 bases). This CDR3 region has 17 residues. V lost 6 bases to trimming and J lost 2 bases, with 21 bases between them.

Only a few counts were recorded for this clonotype. The genes are TRBV7-9 and TRBJ2-6; D gene ambiguous. Trimming took off 6 bases at V and 0 bases at J, with 6 bases between the two ends. The length of the CDR3 is 14 residues. CDR1 is SEHNR, CDR2 FQNEAQ, per germline (reference sequence). CDR3: CASRATSGANVLTF. DNA of the CDR3: TGTGCCAGCAGGGCAACCTCTGGGGCCAACGTCCTGACTTTC.

The V call is TRBV12-3 or TRBV12-4, the J call TRBJ1-2; D uncertain. This CDR3 has 13 amino acids. Trimming removed 7 bases from V and 6 bases from J, with 15 bases in between. The CDR3 reads CASTLGGLDGYTF. The CDR3 region has the DNA TGTGCCAGCACCTTGGGAGGCTTGGATGGCTACACCTTC.

This clonotype turned up a few times. The chain links TRBV7-3 to TRBJ1-6; possibly TRBD1 for D (5 bases). Deletions cut 5 bases from V and 8 bases from J, with 16 bases between. Germline V gene data show CDR1 as SGHTA and CDR2 as FQGTGA. The CDR3 has 15 amino acids. CDR3 sequence: CASSPLPGRDSPLHF. The CDR3 nucleotides read TGTGCCAGCAGCCCTTTACCAGGGAGGGATTCACCCCTCCACTTT.

V gene TRBV27 combines with J gene TRBJ2-2; 10 bases agree with TRBD2. CDR3 length: 13 residues. J was trimmed by 4 bases and V by 8 bases; bases with no gene match: 1. CDR1 MNHEY and CDR2 SMNVEV come from the germline V gene (reference sequence). The CDR3 region has the DNA TGTGCCAGCCCTAGCGGGAGCACCGGGGAGCTGTTTTTT. Protein: CASPSGSTGELFF.

The V gene is TRBV29-1, the J gene TRBJ1-4; tentative D call: TRBD1 (5 bases). With 0 bases removed from V and 7 bases from J, the gap between germline ends came to 9 bases. The CDR3 covers 13 residues. The germline gives CDR1 SQVTM, CDR2 ANQGSEA. CDR3 nucleotide sequence: TGCAGCGTTGAAGACTGGGACGGTGAAAAACTGTTTTTT. This encodes CSVEDWDGEKLFF.

The chain uses TRBV5-1 and TRBJ2-5; 7 positions match TRBD2. The CDR3 runs to 14 residues. Germline V gives CDR1 SGHRS, CDR2 YFSETQ. V gave up 4 bases and J gave up 1 base; unmatched junction bases: 4. The CDR3: CASSGGTIQETQYF. The CDR3 coding sequence is TGCGCCAGCAGCGGGGGGACTATCCAAGAGACCCAGTACTTC.

The V call is TRBV7-6, the J call TRBJ2-5; tentatively, D is TRBD1 (6 bases). This CDR3 has 15 residues. The V gene's germline CDR1 is SGHVS and CDR2 FNYEAQ. V was pared by 5 bases and J by 4 bases, with 17 bases between. The CDR3 loop reads CASSPRQVIGETQYF. As DNA, the CDR3 is TGTGCCAGCAGCCCCCGACAGGTTATAGGAGAGACCCAGTACTTC.

This clonotype has ten or more counts. This chain links TRBV12-3 or TRBV12-4 with TRBJ2-1; 8 bases are shared with TRBD1. Unmatched junction bases numbered 9, after V lost 5 bases and J lost 6 bases. The CDR3 loop spans 15 amino acids. The CDR3 sequence is CASSVPRDRFNEQFF. The CDR3 bases are TGTGCCAGCAGTGTCCCTCGGGACAGGTTCAATGAGCAGTTCTTC.

This clonotype has a count of ten or more. The gene calls are TRBV7-9 and TRBJ2-7; tentative D call: TRBD1 (6 bases). The V gene's germline CDR1 is SEHNR and CDR2 FQNEAQ (reference sequence). Trimming shortened V by 5 bases and J by 0 bases, and 14 bases separated the two germline ends. CDR3 length equals 15 residues. CDR3 coding DNA: TGTGCCAGCAGCCCCGGACAGCTAAGCTCCTACGAGCAGTACTTC. It translates to CASSPGQLSSYEQYF.

This clonotype was counted between two and nine times. V gene TRBV6-2 or TRBV6-3 combines with J gene TRBJ1-5, with D perhaps matching TRBD1 (5 bases). CDR3 size: 16 residues. The ends were cut back, 2 bases at V and 7 bases at J, with 18 bases in the middle. Germline V gene lookup returns CDR1 MNHEY and CDR2 SVGEGT. Here the CDR3 reads CASSYPGTRVLQPQHF. In DNA form, the CDR3 reads TGTGCCAGCAGTTACCCCGGGACGAGGGTCCTCCAGCCCCAGCATTTT.

This clonotype has a count of ten or more. The V and J genes are TRBV29-1 and TRBJ2-5; TRBD1 might be the D (5 bases). The CDR3 length is 12 residues. V lost 4 bases and J 3 bases, leaving 9 bases between the germline ends. CDR1 is SQVTM and CDR2 is ANQGSEA in the germline V gene. CDR3 sequence reads: CSVGTTEETQYF. For the CDR3, the DNA is TGCAGCGTTGGGACAACCGAAGAGACCCAGTACTTC.

This clonotype was seen repeatedly, ten times or more. The chain has TRBV20-1 and TRBJ2-1; 8 bases are a match to TRBD1. Germline V gene lookup returns CDR1 DFQATT and CDR2 SNEGSKA (reference sequence). The CDR3 length is 13 residues. Germline trimming cut 4 bases from V and 12 bases from J; bases unmatched to any gene: 11. The CDR3 DNA sequence: TGCAGTGCTATATCCAGGGGGCAGGAACGGCAGTTCTTC. Its translation is CSAISRGQERQFF.

The V and J genes are TRBV7-2 and TRBJ2-3; 12 positions agree with TRBD2. J gave up 5 bases and V 1 base, and 10 bases lay outside the gene matches. The CDR3 runs to 18 residues. CDR1 SGHTA and CDR2 FQGNSA come from the germline V gene. CDR3 DNA: TGTGCCAGCAGCTTAGAACTAGCGGGGGGCCAGGGTGGAGATACGCAGTATTTT. Protein product: CASSLELAGGQGGDTQYF.

This clonotype was observed at least ten times. The chain combines TRBV5-5 with TRBJ2-5; 12 nucleotides align to TRBD2. This CDR3 contains 17 residues. The germline CDR1 and CDR2 sequences are SGHKS and YYEKEE (reference sequence). V shed 4 bases, J shed 5 bases, and the junction held 12 bases outside the gene matches. The CDR3 DNA sequence: TGTGCCAGCAGCGTAAATCCTAGCGGGGGGGCCGCCGAGACCCAGTACTTC. Amino acids: CASSVNPSGGAAETQYF.

This clonotype was seen repeatedly, ten times or more. V usage is TRBV24-1 and J usage is TRBJ2-2; D gene unclear. CDR1 is KGHDR, CDR2 SFDVKD, per germline. The CDR3 runs 13 residues. Trimming shortened V by 12 bases and J by 2 bases, and 12 bases separated the two germline ends. The CDR3 protein is CAAETANTGELFF. The DNA of the CDR3 is TGTGCCGCCGAGACGGCCAACACCGGGGAGCTGTTTTTT.